This entry is about one TCR beta chain. Original data processing: Researchers report that nucleated cell counts were estimated from reference gene primer amplification. Assay used: immunoSEQ multiplex PCR; TCRdb lists only in-frame clones, some missing. V, J and clone size were drawn from that table, and D and trimming were deduced from the DNA. This table holds 45,000 to 60,000 clones, around 90% found once. The data are from a study of blood T cell repertoires in COVID-19. Looking at the study overall: Whether acute or convalescent, the COVID-19 samples came from the United States, Italy and Spain. Sample material is recorded as cDNA or gDNA derived from T cells, B-cell-depleted T cells, or PBMCs.

The J segment lost 0 bases and the V segment lost 0 bases, leaving 5 bases of the junction unmatched. This CDR3 spans 17 amino acids. Germline CDR1 and CDR2: SGDLS and YYNGEE. Sequenced sample: peripheral blood. The sequence was obtained from a man between 70 and 80 years old with active COVID-19. This chain connects TRBV9 to TRBJ2-1, with 8 bases fitting TRBD1. The chain's CDR3 is CASSVEGQGPSYNEQFF. In DNA, the CDR3 is TGTGCCAGCAGCGTAGAAGGACAGGGACCCTCCTACAATGAGCAGTTCTTC.